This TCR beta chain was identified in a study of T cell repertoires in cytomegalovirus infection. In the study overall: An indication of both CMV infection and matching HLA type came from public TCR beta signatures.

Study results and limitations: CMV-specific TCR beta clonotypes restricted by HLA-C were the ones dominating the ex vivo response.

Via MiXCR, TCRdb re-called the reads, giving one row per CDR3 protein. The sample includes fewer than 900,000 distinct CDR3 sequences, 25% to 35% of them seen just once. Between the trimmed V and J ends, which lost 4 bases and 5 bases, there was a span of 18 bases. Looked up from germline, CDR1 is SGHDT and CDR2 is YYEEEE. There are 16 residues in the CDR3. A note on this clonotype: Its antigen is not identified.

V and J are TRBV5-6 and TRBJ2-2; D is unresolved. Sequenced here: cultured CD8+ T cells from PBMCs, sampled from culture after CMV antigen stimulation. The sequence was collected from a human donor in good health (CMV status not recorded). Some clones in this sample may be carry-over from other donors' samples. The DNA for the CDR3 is TGTGCCAGCAGCCTTGGGCAGTGGTTTGCGACCGGGGAGCTGTTTTTT. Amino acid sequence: CASSLGQWFATGELFF.